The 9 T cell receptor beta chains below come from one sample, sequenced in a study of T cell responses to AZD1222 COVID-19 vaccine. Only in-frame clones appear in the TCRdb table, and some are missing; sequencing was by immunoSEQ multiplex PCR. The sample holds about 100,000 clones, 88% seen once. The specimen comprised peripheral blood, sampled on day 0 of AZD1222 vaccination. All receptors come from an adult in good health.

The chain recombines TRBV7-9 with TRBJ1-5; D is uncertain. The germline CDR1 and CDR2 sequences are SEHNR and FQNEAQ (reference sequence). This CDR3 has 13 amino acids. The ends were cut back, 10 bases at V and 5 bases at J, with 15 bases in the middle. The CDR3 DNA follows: TGTGCCAACCCCTTCCTGTTGCATCAGCCCCAGCATTTT. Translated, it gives CANPFLLHQPQHF.

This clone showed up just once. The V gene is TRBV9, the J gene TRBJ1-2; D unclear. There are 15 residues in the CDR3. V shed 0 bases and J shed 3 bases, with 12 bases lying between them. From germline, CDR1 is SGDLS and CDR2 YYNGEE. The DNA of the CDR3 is TGTGCCAGCAGCGTAGGCGGGGAGGGTGACTATGGCTACACCTTC. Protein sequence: CASSVGGEGDYGYTF.

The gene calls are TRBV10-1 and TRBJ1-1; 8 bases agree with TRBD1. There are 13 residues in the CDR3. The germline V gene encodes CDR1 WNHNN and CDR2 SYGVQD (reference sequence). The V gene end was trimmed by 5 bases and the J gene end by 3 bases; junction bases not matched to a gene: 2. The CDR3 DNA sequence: TGCGCCAGCAGTTTGGACAGGGACACTGAAGCTTTCTTT. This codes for CASSLDRDTEAFF.

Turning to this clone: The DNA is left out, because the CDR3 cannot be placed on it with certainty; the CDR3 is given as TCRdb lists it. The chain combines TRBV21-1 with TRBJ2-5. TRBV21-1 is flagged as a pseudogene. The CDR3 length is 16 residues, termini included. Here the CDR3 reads CASSKFGEGNRETQYF.

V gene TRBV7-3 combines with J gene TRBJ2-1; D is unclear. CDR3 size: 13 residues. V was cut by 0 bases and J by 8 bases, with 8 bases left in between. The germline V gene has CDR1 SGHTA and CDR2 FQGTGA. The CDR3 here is CASSLTQLDEQFF. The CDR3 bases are TGTGCCAGCAGCTTAACGCAACTGGATGAGCAGTTCTTC. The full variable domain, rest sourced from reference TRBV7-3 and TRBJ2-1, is GAGVSQTPSNKVTEKGKYVELRCDPISGHTALYWYRQSLGQGPEFLIYFQGTGAADDSGLPNDRFFAVRPEGSVSTLKIQRTERGDSAVYLCASSLTQLDEQFFGPGTRLTVL.

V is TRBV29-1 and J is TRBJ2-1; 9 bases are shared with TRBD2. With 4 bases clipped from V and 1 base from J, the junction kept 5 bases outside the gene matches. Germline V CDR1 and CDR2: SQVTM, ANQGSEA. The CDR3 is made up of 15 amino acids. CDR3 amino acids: CSVAQREDSYNEQFF. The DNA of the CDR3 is TGCAGCGTTGCGCAGCGGGAGGATTCCTACAATGAGCAGTTCTTC.

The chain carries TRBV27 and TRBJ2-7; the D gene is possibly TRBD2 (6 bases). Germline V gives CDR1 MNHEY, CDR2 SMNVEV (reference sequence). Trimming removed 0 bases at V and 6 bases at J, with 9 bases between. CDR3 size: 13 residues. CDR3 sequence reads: CASSLSGGTEQYF. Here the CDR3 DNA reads TGTGCCAGCAGTTTATCCGGGGGAACCGAGCAGTACTTC.

Here the CDR3 reads CASSSRTGDGTQYF. As DNA, the CDR3 is TGCGCCAGCAGCTCCCGGACGGGCGACGGAACCCAGTACTTC. This chain connects TRBV5-1 to TRBJ2-5; no clear D gene. The CDR3 runs to 14 residues. CDR1 and CDR2 from the germline V gene are SGHRS and YFSETQ. V shed 3 bases and J shed 8 bases, with 17 bases lying between them.

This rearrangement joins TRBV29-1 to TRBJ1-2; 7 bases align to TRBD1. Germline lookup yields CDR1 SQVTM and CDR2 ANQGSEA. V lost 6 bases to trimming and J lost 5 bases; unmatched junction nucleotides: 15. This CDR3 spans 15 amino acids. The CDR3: CSVPRQGAGPYGYTF. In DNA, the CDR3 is TGCAGCGTCCCACGACAGGGCGCTGGGCCATATGGCTACACCTTC. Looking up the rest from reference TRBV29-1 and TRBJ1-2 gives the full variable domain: SAVISQKPSRDICQRGTSLTIQCQVDSQVTMMFWYRQQPGQSLTLIATANQGSEATYESGFVIDKFPISRPNLTFSTLTVSNMSPEDSSIYLCSVPRQGAGPYGYTFGSGTRLTVV.